One and the same sample provided the 8 T cell receptor beta chains below, sequenced in a study of molecular identifiers for immune sequencing clone quantification. TCRdb re-called the PCR reads through MiXCR, storing one row per CDR3 protein. Of 50,000 to 75,000 distinct CDR3 sequences listed, under 20% were seen once; the top ten hold about 1.5%. Sequenced sample: naive CD8+ T cells from blood, with Jurkat cell RNA spiked in. Subset noted: FACS-sorted CD8+CD4-CCR7+CD45RA+ naive T cells. These receptors were taken from a human donor in good health. Some libraries in this study had Jurkat cell RNA spiked in.

This clonotype showed up many times. The V and J genes are TRBV28 and TRBJ2-6; no reliable D call. This CDR3 spans 17 amino acids. The germline gives CDR1 MDHEN, CDR2 SYDVKM. V lost 2 bases, J lost 0 bases, and 11 bases lay in between. This chain's CDR3 is CASSLPSISSGANVLTF. CDR3 coding DNA: TGTGCCAGCAGTTTACCCTCTATTAGCTCTGGGGCCAACGTCCTGACTTTC.

This clonotype was picked up many times. The gene calls are TRBV30 and TRBJ2-1; TRBD2 agrees at 7 bases. Germline CDR1 GTSNPN, CDR2 SVGIG (reference sequence). V shed 6 bases, J shed 2 bases, and the junction held 4 bases outside the gene matches. The CDR3 totals 13 residues. CDR3 in amino acids: CACREEAYNEQFF. CDR3 sequence (DNA): TGTGCCTGTCGGGAGGAGGCCTACAATGAGCAGTTCTTC.

This clonotype was found many times. The CDR3 coding sequence is TGTGCCAGTGGATCAGGGTTAGGTCTCTACGAGCAGTACTTC. Encoded protein: CASGSGLGLYEQYF. The chain joins TRBV19 to TRBJ2-7; a weak D match, TRBD1 (5 bases). Germline V lookup: CDR1 LNHDA, CDR2 SQIVND (reference sequence). The CDR3 spans 14 residues. Trimming cost V 8 bases and J 3 bases, with 17 bases left between them. Using reference TRBV19 and TRBJ2-7 for the parts outside the CDR3, the full variable domain is DGGITQSPKYLFRKEGQNVTLSCEQNLNHDAMYWYRQDPGQGLRLIYYSQIVNDFQKGDIAEGYSVSREKKESFPLTVTSAQKNPTAFYLCASGSGLGLYEQYFGPGTRLTVT.

This clonotype was found many times. The genes are TRBV20-1 and TRBJ2-3, with TRBD2 matching over 7 bases. The CDR3 totals 17 residues. V shed 3 bases, J shed 0 bases, and the junction held 12 bases outside the gene matches. Germline lookup yields CDR1 DFQATT and CDR2 SNEGSKA (reference sequence). The CDR3 region has the DNA TGCAGTGCTAGGGGCGGGGGACCCTCCTTAAGCACAGATACGCAGTATTTT. Protein: CSARGGGPSLSTDTQYF.

Remarks on this clonotype: The junction differs from germline at one of its ends, possibly a read error. The rearrangement joins TRBV20-1 to TRBJ2-4; D uncertain. The germline V gene encodes CDR1 DFQATT and CDR2 SNEGSKA (reference sequence). This CDR3 contains 16 residues. The CDR3 sequence is CSASHPYRAAKSIQYF. CDR3 coding DNA: TGCAGTGCGAGTCATCCCTACCGGGCAGCCAAAAGCATTCAGTACTTC.

This clonotype appeared many times. The chain is built from TRBV4-3 and TRBJ2-3; TRBD2 agrees at 11 bases. The length of the CDR3 is 18 residues. J lost 2 bases, V lost 0 bases, and 7 bases had no gene match. Germline CDR1 LGHNA, CDR2 YSLEER. The CDR3 coding sequence is TGCGCCAGCAGCCAAGATGGGTCGGGACTAGCGGCCACAGATACGCAGTATTTT. This sequence encodes CASSQDGSGLAATDTQYF.

Notes on this clonotype: This may stem from a read error, because a much larger clone lies one nucleotide away. The chain couples TRBV14 to TRBJ1-1; no definite D call. V was shortened by 4 bases and J by 4 bases, with 22 bases between the two germline ends. CDR3 length: 17 amino acids. Germline V gives CDR1 SGHDN, CDR2 FVKESK. CDR3 DNA sequence: TGTGCCAGCAGCCGCGGAAGCTTCAGCCTGATGAGCACTGAAGCTTTCTTT. It is translated as CASSRGSFSLMSTEAFF. Drawing the rest from reference TRBV14 and TRBJ1-1, the complete variable domain is EAGVTQFPSHSVIEKGQTVTLRCDPISGHDNLYWYRRVMGKEIKFLLHFVKESKQDESGMPNNRFLAERTGGTYSTLKVQPAELEDSGVYFCASSRGSFSLMSTEAFFGQGTRLTVV.

As to this clonotype: Possible read error: a much larger clone is one base away. The rearrangement uses TRBV6-5 and TRBJ1-2; tentatively, D is TRBD1 (5 bases). V was pared by 0 bases and J by 1 base, with 6 bases between. The CDR3 consists of 14 residues. The germline gives CDR1 MNHEY, CDR2 SVGAGI. The CDR3 region is CASSYSDNNYGYTF. DNA of the CDR3: TGTGCCAGCAGTTACTCGGACAATAACTATGGCTACACCTTC.